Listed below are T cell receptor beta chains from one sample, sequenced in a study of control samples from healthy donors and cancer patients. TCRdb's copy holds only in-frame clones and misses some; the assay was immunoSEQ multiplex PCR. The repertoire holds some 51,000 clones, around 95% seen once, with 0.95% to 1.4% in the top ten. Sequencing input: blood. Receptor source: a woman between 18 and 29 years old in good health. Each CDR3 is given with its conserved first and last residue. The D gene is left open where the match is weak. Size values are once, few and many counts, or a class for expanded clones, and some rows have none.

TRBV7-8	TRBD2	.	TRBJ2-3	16	CASSSGLAELTDTQYF	TGTGCCAGCAGCTCGGGACTAGCGGAACTCACAGATACGCAGTATTTT
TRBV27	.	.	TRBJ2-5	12	CASWRLGETQYF	TGTGCCAGCTGGCGCTTAGGGGAGACCCAGTACTTC
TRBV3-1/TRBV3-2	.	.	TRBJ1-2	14	CASSQPGRSYGYTF	TGTGCCAGCAGCCAACCAGGGCGGAGCTATGGCTACACCTTC
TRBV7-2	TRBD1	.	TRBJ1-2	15	CASSLPGQGHYGYTF	TGTGCCAGCAGCTTACCGGGACAGGGCCACTATGGCTACACCTTC
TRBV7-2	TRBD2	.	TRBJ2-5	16	CASSLGAGGGQETQYF	TGTGCCAGCAGCTTAGGGGCGGGGGGGGGACAAGAGACCCAGTACTTC
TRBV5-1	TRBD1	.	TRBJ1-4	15	CASSLGDRVWEKLFF	TGCGCCAGCAGCTTGGGGGACAGGGTATGGGAAAAACTGTTTTTT
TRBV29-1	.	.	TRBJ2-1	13	CSVARVPYNEQFF	TGCAGCGTTGCCCGGGTCCCCTACAATGAGCAGTTCTTC
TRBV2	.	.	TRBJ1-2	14	CASSVNQVPYGYTF	TGTGCCAGCAGTGTAAATCAAGTCCCCTATGGCTACACCTTC
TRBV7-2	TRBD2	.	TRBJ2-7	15	CASSRTSGASYEQYF	TGTGCCAGCAGCCGGACTAGCGGGGCCTCCTACGAGCAGTACTTC
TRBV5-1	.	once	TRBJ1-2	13	CASSFDGETGYTF	TGCGCCAGCAGCTTTGACGGGGAGACCGGCTACACCTTC
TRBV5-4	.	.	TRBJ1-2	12	CASSLDYYGYTF	TGTGCCAGCAGCTTGGACTACTATGGCTACACCTTC
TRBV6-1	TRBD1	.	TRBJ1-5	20	CASSEGTGGGWQFENQPQHF	TGTGCCAGCAGTGAAGGGACAGGGGGCGGATGGCAATTCGAGAATCAGCCCCAGCATTTT
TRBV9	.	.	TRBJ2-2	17	CASSPGVGARNTGELFF	TGTGCCAGCAGCCCCGGGGTTGGGGCGCGAAACACCGGGGAGCTGTTTTTT
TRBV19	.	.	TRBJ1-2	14	CASIKQGDTRSHTF	TGTGCCAGTATAAAGCAGGGCGACACAAGGTCCCACACCTTC
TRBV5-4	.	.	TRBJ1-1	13	CASGDILNTEAFF	TGTGCCAGCGGAGACATCCTGAACACTGAAGCTTTCTTT
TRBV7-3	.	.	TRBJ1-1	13	CASSLYAGTEAFF	TGTGCCAGCAGCTTATACGCCGGGACTGAAGCTTTCTTT